This is a list of T cell receptor beta chains from one sample in a study of shared clonotypes between healthy human individuals. Method: immunoSEQ multiplex PCR; TCRdb's copy keeps in-frame clones and lacks some. The table records some 630,000 clones, about 96% of them present only once. Sample: naive CD8+ T cells sorted from blood. These receptor sequences come from a woman aged 30 to 39 in good health. The CDR3 runs from the conserved cysteine through the conserved F or W. The order of the fields is clone size, V gene, D gene, J gene, CDR3 length, CDR3 DNA, CDR3 protein. A D gene is named only where the DNA matches it firmly. Not every row has a clone size; where given, it reads once, few, many or a size class.

.	TRBV10-3	.	TRBJ2-7	14	TGTGCCATCAGTGATGGTCCCGGCTCCTACGAGCAGTACTTC	CAISDGPGSYEQYF
.	TRBV28	.	TRBJ2-7	13	TGTGCCAGCAGTTTTATCGGGTCCTACGAGCAGTACTTC	CASSFIGSYEQYF
.	TRBV7-9	.	TRBJ1-1	13	TGTGCCAGCAGCTTAAGTCCGGGCACTGAAGCTTTCTTT	CASSLSPGTEAFF
.	TRBV27	.	TRBJ1-5	14	TGTGCCAGCAGTCCCGTTTCCGGGTGGGAGCCCCAGCATTTT	CASSPVSGWEPQHF
.	TRBV7-2	.	TRBJ2-7	11	TGTGCCAGCAGCACGGGAGACGAGCAGTACTTC	CASSTGDEQYF
.	TRBV28	.	TRBJ1-2	16	TGTGCCAGCAGCTCCGACGTCAAGGCAGGGAACTATGGCTACACCTTC	CASSSDVKAGNYGYTF
.	TRBV5-6	TRBD1	TRBJ2-1	15	TGTGCCAGCAGCTCCCCCTCACAGGGGGCGGTTGAGCAGTTCTTC	CASSSPSQGAVEQFF
.	TRBV11-2	TRBD2	TRBJ2-1	14	TGTGCCAGCAGCCTAAGCGGGAGAGACAATGAGCAGTTCTTC	CASSLSGRDNEQFF
.	TRBV28	.	TRBJ2-3	14	TGTGCCAGCAATAACCCGAGGGCCTCGGATACGCAGTATTTT	CASNNPRASDTQYF
.	TRBV19	TRBD2	TRBJ2-1	15	TGTGCCAGTAATGACTTGGGGGAGGGCCAAGGTGAGCAGTTCTTC	CASNDLGEGQGEQFF
.	TRBV9	.	TRBJ1-5	13	TGTGCCAGGATTATGGGGGATAATCAGCCCCAGCATTTT	CARIMGDNQPQHF
.	TRBV6-6	.	TRBJ2-2	15	TGTGCCAGCAGTTACTCGGTGGGAGCGGGCGGGGAGCTGTTTTTT	CASSYSVGAGGELFF
.	TRBV4-1	.	TRBJ2-4	14	TGCGCCAGCAGCCAAGTCGGAGAACGGAACATTCAGTACTTC	CASSQVGERNIQYF
.	TRBV27	.	TRBJ1-5	13	TGTGCCATCCTTAGACCGATTAATCAGCCCCAGCATTTT	CAILRPINQPQHF
.	TRBV2	.	TRBJ2-3	12	TGTGCCACCAGGACTCCCGATAATACGCAGTATTTT	CATRTPDNTQYF
.	TRBV28	TRBD2	TRBJ2-7	14	TGTGCCAGCAGCTGGTTAGCGGGTAGCTACGAGCAGTACTTC	CASSWLAGSYEQYF
.	TRBV6-5	.	TRBJ2-7	15	TGTGCCAGCAGTTACGAGGGCAGGGGTGAGGACGAGCAGTACTTC	CASSYEGRGEDEQYF
.	TRBV28	.	TRBJ2-2	14	TGTGCCAGCAGTTTCCGGACCCTCACCGGGGAGCTGTTTTTT	CASSFRTLTGELFF
once	TRBV9	TRBD2	TRBJ2-1	16	TGTGCCAGCAGCGTCGGGACTAGCGAAATAGGCGATGAGCAGTTCTTC	CASSVGTSEIGDEQFF
.	TRBV5-6	TRBD2	TRBJ2-7	14	TGTGCCAGCACCTGGACTAGCGGGAACGACGAGCAGTACTTC	CASTWTSGNDEQYF
.	TRBV20-1	.	TRBJ2-7	10	TGCAGTGCCCATGAGAACGAGCAGTACTTC	CSAHENEQYF
.	TRBV4-1	.	TRBJ1-5	16	TGCGCCAGCAGCCAAAGTGGACCGGATGTTGGTTATCCCCAGCATTTT	CASSQSGPDVGYPQHF
.	TRBV4-1	.	TRBJ2-7	14	TGCGCCAGCAGCCAAGAGTCGTGGGTGAACGAGCAGTACTTC	CASSQESWVNEQYF
.	TRBV2	.	TRBJ1-5	15	TGTGCCAGCAGTGAATGGCAGGGTAGCAATCAGCCCCAGCATTTT	CASSEWQGSNQPQHF
.	TRBV28	TRBD2	TRBJ2-1	15	TGTGCCAGCAAATTAGCGGGAGACGCCTACAATGAGCAGTTCTTC	CASKLAGDAYNEQFF
few	TRBV9	.	TRBJ1-2	15	TGTGCCAGCAGCGGCAACAGGGAGACTAACTATGGCTACACCTTC	CASSGNRETNYGYTF
.	TRBV5-4	TRBD1	TRBJ1-6	12	TGTGCCATCGGGACAGGGGGTTCACCCCTCCACTTT	CAIGTGGSPLHF
.	TRBV28	.	TRBJ2-5	17	TGTGCCAGCAGTTACACGCGGGGATGGGGGCTTGGGGAGACCCAGTACTTC	CASSYTRGWGLGETQYF
.	TRBV28	TRBD2	TRBJ2-1	15	TGTGCCAGCAGTTTCCCGCGGGAGGGAGAGGGTGAGCAGTTCTTC	CASSFPREGEGEQFF
few	TRBV27	TRBD1	TRBJ1-5	14	TGTGCCAGCAGTCCGGGACAGAGATATCAGCCCCAGCATTTT	CASSPGQRYQPQHF
.	TRBV4-1	TRBD2	TRBJ2-5	16	TGCGCCAGCAGCCAAGGCCCAGCGGGAGGCCAAGAGACCCAGTACTTC	CASSQGPAGGQETQYF
.	TRBV28	.	TRBJ2-1	14	TGTGCCAGCTTCGGGGGGCGCCTCTACAATGAGCAGTTCTTC	CASFGGRLYNEQFF
once	TRBV9	TRBD1	TRBJ1-2	15	TGTGCCAGCAGCTCCAGACAGGGCGGCAGCTATGGCTACACCTTC	CASSSRQGGSYGYTF
.	TRBV27	.	TRBJ1-1	13	TGTGCCAGCAGTTACGTGGAAGGGACTGAAGCTTTCTTT	CASSYVEGTEAFF
once	TRBV28	.	TRBJ2-1	14	TGTGCCAGCACAGGGAGTTCTCCCTACAATGAGCAGTTCTTC	CASTGSSPYNEQFF
.	TRBV28	.	TRBJ2-1	17	TGTGCCAGCAGTTTATGGGGGACAGCGGGAACATACAATGAGCAGTTCTTC	CASSLWGTAGTYNEQFF
.	TRBV15	.	TRBJ1-1	17	TGTGCCACCAGCAGAGATGTTGGGTTTAGTACGAACACTGAAGCTTTCTTT	CATSRDVGFSTNTEAFF
.	TRBV28	.	TRBJ2-7	14	TGTGCCACCCGGGAGAGGGCCCTACGTTACGAGCAGTACTTC	CATRERALRYEQYF
once	TRBV7-3	.	TRBJ2-1	17	TGTGCCAGCAGCCCATATCGGCGTGCAAGCTCCTACAATGAGCAGTTCTTC	CASSPYRRASSYNEQFF
.	TRBV4-1	.	TRBJ2-1	16	TGCGCCAGCAGCCAACGGACAGCGGCTCTTTACAATGAGCAGTTCTTC	CASSQRTAALYNEQFF
.	TRBV4-1	TRBD1	TRBJ1-3	18	TGCGCCAGCAGCCGAGGGACAGGGTCCGCAGGCTCTGGAAACACCATATATTTT	CASSRGTGSAGSGNTIYF
.	TRBV18	TRBD2	TRBJ2-3	14	TGTGCCAGCTCACCAGCGGGAGTCACAGATACGCAGTATTTT	CASSPAGVTDTQYF
.	TRBV5-6	.	TRBJ2-6	12	TGTGCCAGCGGCCCTGGGGCCAACGTCCTGACTTTC	CASGPGANVLTF
.	TRBV2	.	TRBJ2-3	16	TGTGCCAGCAGTGAACCGTCTCGCGGTAGCACAGATACGCAGTATTTT	CASSEPSRGSTDTQYF
.	TRBV27	.	TRBJ2-7	11	TGTGCCAGCAGTACAGGGCGAGAGCAGTACTTC	CASSTGREQYF
.	TRBV27	.	TRBJ2-7	14	TGTGCCAGCAGTTTATCGAGGAGCTCCAGCGAGCAGTACTTC	CASSLSRSSSEQYF
.	TRBV6-1	TRBD2	TRBJ2-1	14	TGTGCCAGCAGGGAAGGGTTGCGGGAGAATGAGCAGTTCTTC	CASREGLRENEQFF
.	TRBV7-2	TRBD2	TRBJ2-1	14	TGTGCCAGCACCCTAGCGGGAGGGCCCAATGAGCAGTTCTTC	CASTLAGGPNEQFF
.	TRBV9	.	TRBJ2-1	14	TGTGCCAGCAGCCCCTGGGCTAGGGACAATGAGCAGTTCTTC	CASSPWARDNEQFF
.	TRBV25-1	.	TRBJ1-5	13	TGTGCCAGCAGTCTGGCAGGGAATCAGCCCCAGCATTTT	CASSLAGNQPQHF
.	TRBV6-5	TRBD1	TRBJ2-7	16	TGTGCCAGCAGTTACTCGATAGGACAGGAACTATACGAGCAGTACTTC	CASSYSIGQELYEQYF
.	TRBV9	.	TRBJ2-2	16	TGTGCCAGCAGCCCCAGCTCAGGGGCAAGGACCGGGGAGCTGTTTTTT	CASSPSSGARTGELFF